This T cell receptor (beta chain) stems from a study of T cell responses to AZD1222 COVID-19 vaccine. Study-level points and caveats: Scientists sampled the repertoires only once the peak T cell response had passed. White British donors predominated, females outnumbered males, and clonal diversity was possibly underestimated. Vaccine-associated CD4 TCRs ranged over spike, dominating at 160-218 and 743-854.

The germline gives CDR1 MGHDK, CDR2 SYGVNS. The V gene end was trimmed by 4 bases and the J gene end by 8 bases; junction bases not matched to a gene: 4. The CDR3 runs 13 residues. Measured with immunoSEQ multiplex PCR; TCRdb has only the in-frame clones, and not every one. This table has 150,000 or so clones, 85% to 90% appearing once. About this clone: Its cognate antigen is unknown.

The sequence came from an adult in good health. The source was peripheral blood, collected on day 0 of MenACWY control vaccination. The chain combines TRBV25-1 with TRBJ1-2; 10 bases map to TRBD1. For the CDR3, the DNA is TGTGCCAGCAGTGGGACAGGGGGGGGCGGCTACACCTTC. It encodes CASSGTGGGGYTF.